These T cell receptor beta chains were read from a single sample in a study of spatial heterogeneity in lung cancer. TCRdb processed the 5' RACE reads anew with MiXCR; each CDR3 protein has one entry. The sample has some 5,000 distinct CDR3 sequences; roughly 12% are singletons. The sample in question was lung tumor tissue, obtained at surgery. These TCRs come from a male donor with early-stage non-small cell lung cancer. Both conserved end residues are part of each CDR3.

j_call: TRBJ2-5; v_call: TRBV6-6; cdr3_aa: CASGDPPNQETQYF
j_call: TRBJ2-3; v_call: TRBV2; cdr3_aa: CASSVLEITYTDTQYF
j_call: TRBJ1-2; v_call: TRBV6-5; cdr3_aa: CASSRLGQQLNGYTF
j_call: TRBJ2-5; v_call: TRBV9; cdr3_aa: CASSVHGPSETQYF
j_call: TRBJ1-6; v_call: TRBV12-3/TRBV12-4; cdr3_aa: CASRGQSGQGNSPLHF
j_call: TRBJ2-2; v_call: TRBV27; cdr3_aa: CASSPGSNTGELFF
j_call: TRBJ2-3; v_call: TRBV20-1; cdr3_aa: CSAVPGLAESTDTQYF
j_call: TRBJ1-2; v_call: TRBV28; cdr3_aa: CASTTSGGDGYTF
j_call: TRBJ1-3; v_call: TRBV10-2; cdr3_aa: CASSVAGGSSGNTIYF
j_call: TRBJ2-6; v_call: TRBV5-1; cdr3_aa: CASSWPVGRDSGANVLTF
j_call: TRBJ2-1; v_call: TRBV12-3/TRBV12-4; cdr3_aa: CASGLRDRGGGEQFF
j_call: TRBJ2-3; v_call: TRBV9; cdr3_aa: CASSVSPASTDTQYF
j_call: TRBJ2-5; v_call: TRBV10-3; cdr3_aa: CAIKAGVTETQYF
j_call: TRBJ1-2; v_call: TRBV11-2; cdr3_aa: CASSSGSEGAGYTF
j_call: TRBJ1-1; v_call: TRBV7-3; cdr3_aa: CASSTGRDTEAFF
j_call: TRBJ1-1; v_call: TRBV15; cdr3_aa: CATTARQGGTEAFF
j_call: TRBJ2-5; v_call: TRBV24-1; cdr3_aa: CATSDFAGAVQETQYF
j_call: TRBJ2-7; v_call: TRBV7-6; cdr3_aa: CASSLRRDEQYF